A single sample gave rise to the 10 T cell receptor beta chains below, sequenced in a study of T cell changes during pregnancy in multiple sclerosis. Sequencing was performed with immunoSEQ multiplex PCR; in TCRdb, only in-frame clones are kept and a portion is missing. The sample lists 35,000 to 45,000 clones, 90% to 95% occurring once. The input for sequencing was CD8+ T cells from peripheral blood mononuclear cells, taken in the third trimester of pregnancy. The receptors here all came from a female donor with multiple sclerosis, enrolled in a pregnancy study.

This chain joins TRBV13 and TRBJ2-1, with D tentatively TRBD1 (6 bases). CDR1 is PRHDT and CDR2 is FYEKMQ in the germline V gene (reference sequence). The CDR3 length is 15 residues. Trimming left V 0 bases short and J 2 bases short, with 8 bases between. CDR3 protein: CASSLGQGPYNEQFF. In DNA form, the CDR3 reads TGTGCCAGCAGCTTAGGTCAGGGGCCCTACAATGAGCAGTTCTTC.

The chain links TRBV19 to TRBJ1-3; D remains ambiguous. V was cut by 3 bases and J by 0 bases, with 12 bases left in between. The CDR3 runs to 16 residues. Germline CDR1 and CDR2: LNHDA and SQIVND (reference sequence). CDR3 sequence (DNA): TGTGCCAGTAGTATCGGCCTGCCTAGCTCTGGAAACACCATATATTTT. It yields the protein CASSIGLPSSGNTIYF. Variable domain in full (rest from reference TRBV19 and TRBJ1-3): DGGITQSPKYLFRKEGQNVTLSCEQNLNHDAMYWYRQDPGQGLRLIYYSQIVNDFQKGDIAEGYSVSREKKESFPLTVTSAQKNPTAFYLCASSIGLPSSGNTIYFGEGSWLTVV.

This sequence joins TRBV6-6 and TRBJ1-3; TRBD1 might be the D (5 bases). The ends were cut back, 4 bases at V and 0 bases at J, with 7 bases in the middle. This CDR3 spans 14 amino acids. Germline-derived CDR1 and CDR2 are MNHNY and SVGAGI (reference sequence). Here the CDR3 reads CASSSDSSGNTIYF. The DNA of the CDR3 is TGTGCCAGCAGTTCAGACAGCTCTGGAAACACCATATATTTT.

This chain uses TRBV21-1 with TRBJ1-6; TRBD1 reflects the table's D call only, with no check against the DNA. TRBV21-1 is described as a pseudogene. The CDR3 loop spans 18 amino acids. The CDR3 is CASSKEVRGPTGDSPLHF. The CDR3 coding sequence is TGTGCCAGCAGCAAAGAGGTGAGGGGGCCGACAGGGGATTCACCCCTCCACTTT.

The rearrangement links TRBV25-1 to TRBJ1-2, with D tentatively TRBD1 (5 bases). Trimming removed 5 bases at V and 5 bases at J, with 9 bases between. The CDR3 has 12 residues. CDR1 and CDR2 from the germline V gene are MGHDK and SYGVNS. For the CDR3, the DNA is TGTGCCAGCAGTATTTCAGGGTATGGCTACACCTTC. Protein: CASSISGYGYTF.

The chain joins TRBV19 to TRBJ1-1; D is perhaps TRBD1 (6 bases). This CDR3 has 12 amino acids. Germline-derived CDR1 and CDR2 are LNHDA and SQIVND (reference sequence). V lost 8 bases to trimming and J lost 1 base, with 8 bases between them. Here the CDR3 DNA reads TGTGCCAGTTTACAGGGGAACACTGAAGCTTTCTTT. It yields the protein CASLQGNTEAFF.

J is TRBJ2-7 and V is TRBV14; D gene unclear. V lost 2 bases to trimming and J lost 4 bases, with 9 bases between them. Germline lookup yields CDR1 SGHDN and CDR2 FVKESK. The CDR3 totals 13 residues. The CDR3 reads CASSQPPSYEQYF. CDR3 DNA sequence: TGTGCCAGCAGCCAACCCCCCTCGTACGAGCAGTACTTC.

The rearrangement joins TRBV13 to TRBJ1-4; TRBD1 is a possible D gene (5 bases). Trimming stripped 5 bases from V and 0 bases from J, with 19 bases between. Germline V gene lookup returns CDR1 PRHDT and CDR2 FYEKMQ (reference sequence). This CDR3 region has 18 residues. CDR3 loop: CASSPRSGTKATNEKLFF. Written as DNA, the CDR3 is TGTGCCAGCAGCCCTAGATCGGGGACTAAGGCAACTAATGAAAAACTGTTTTTT.

The chain recombines TRBV5-4 with TRBJ1-2, with D perhaps TRBD1 (6 bases). The CDR3 runs to 13 residues. V lost 4 bases and J 5 bases, leaving 12 bases between the germline ends. Germline V gives CDR1 SGHNT, CDR2 YYREEE (reference sequence). Here the CDR3 DNA reads TGTGCCAGCAGCCTACCTACAGGGTATGGCTACACCTTC. Encoded protein: CASSLPTGYGYTF.

The genes are TRBV27 and TRBJ1-2; 8 nucleotides line up with TRBD1. The CDR3 covers 15 residues. Unmatched junction bases numbered 5, after V lost 3 bases and J lost 2 bases. Germline V gene lookup returns CDR1 MNHEY and CDR2 SMNVEV (reference sequence). The CDR3 DNA is TGTGCCAGCAGTTTGGGAGGGACAGGAAACTATGGCTACACCTTC. Its translation is CASSLGGTGNYGYTF.